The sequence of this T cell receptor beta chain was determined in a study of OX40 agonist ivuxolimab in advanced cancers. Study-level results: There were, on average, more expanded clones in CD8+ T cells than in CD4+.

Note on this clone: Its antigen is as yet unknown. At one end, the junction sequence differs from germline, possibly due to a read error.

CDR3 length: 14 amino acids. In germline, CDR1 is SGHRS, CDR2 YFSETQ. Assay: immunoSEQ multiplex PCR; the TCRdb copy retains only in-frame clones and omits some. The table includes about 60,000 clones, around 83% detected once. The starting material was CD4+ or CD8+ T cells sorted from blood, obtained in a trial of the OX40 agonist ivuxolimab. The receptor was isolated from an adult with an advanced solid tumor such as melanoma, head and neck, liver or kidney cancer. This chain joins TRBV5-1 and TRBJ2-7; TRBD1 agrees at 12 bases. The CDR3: CASSGGQGAYEQYF. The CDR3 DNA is TGCGCCAGCAGCGGGGGACAGGGGGCCTATGAGCAGTACTTC.